These 32 T cell receptor beta chains originate from one sample sequenced in a study of blood T cells in healthy people across ages. The use of a sample-barcoded 5' primer and a J-beta primer mix characterized a second PCR of roughly 6 to 11 cycles. MiXCR, run by TCRdb on the 5' RACE reads, gives a single entry per CDR3 protein. The data contain about 1.5 million distinct CDR3 sequences, about 42% of them singletons. The sequenced sample consisted of blood. The receptor set was obtained from a young woman in good health.

The rearrangement uses TRBV4-3 and TRBJ2-1, with D possibly TRBD2 on 5 matching bases. Trimming left V 0 bases short and J 9 bases short, with 24 bases between. The CDR3 contains 18 residues. The germline CDR1 and CDR2 sequences are LGHNA and YSLEER. The CDR3 DNA sequence: TGCGCCAGCAGCCAAGATCATGAGTGGGAGACGGGTTTCAGTGAGCAGTTCTTC. Translation: CASSQDHEWETGFSEQFF.

The V gene is TRBV27, the J gene TRBJ1-1; 9 bases agree with TRBD1. The CDR3 is made up of 13 amino acids. The ends lost 6 bases at V and 10 bases at J; junction bases unmatched: 9. Germline V lookup: CDR1 MNHEY, CDR2 SMNVEV (reference sequence). The CDR3 nucleotides read TGTGCCAGCAGCGACAGGGGGGGGTCCGCAGCTTTCTTT. This codes for CASSDRGGSAAFF.

This chain joins TRBV4-1 and TRBJ1-4; TRBD1 matches 7 bases. The CDR3 has 16 residues. V shed 0 bases, J shed 5 bases, and the junction held 6 bases outside the gene matches. In germline, CDR1 is MGHRA, CDR2 YSYEKL. The CDR3 protein is CASSQDTTGPNEKLFF. In DNA form, the CDR3 reads TGCGCCAGCAGCCAAGATACGACAGGGCCGAATGAAAAACTGTTTTTT.

The table lists this clonotype with a few counts. This sequence joins TRBV4-3 and TRBJ2-3; D unclear. Germline V gene sequence: CDR1 LGHNA, CDR2 YSLEER. Trimming shortened V by 5 bases and J by 2 bases, and 14 bases separated the two germline ends. This CDR3 is 15 amino acids long. The CDR3 region has the DNA TGCGCCAGCAGCGTCCAGGTGGTTGACACAGATACGCAGTATTTT. This sequence encodes CASSVQVVDTDTQYF.

This clonotype was detected only a few times. The chain links TRBV3-1 to TRBJ2-3, with 10 positions matching TRBD2. Germline values: CDR1 LGHDT, CDR2 YNNKEL (reference sequence). Trimming at V came to 5 bases and at J to 0 bases, leaving 5 bases not matched to a gene. CDR3 length: 16 residues. This chain's CDR3 is CASSTRAGGSTDTQYF. The DNA of the CDR3 is TGTGCCAGCAGCACCAGAGCGGGGGGGAGCACAGATACGCAGTATTTT.

This clonotype was counted once. A junction end diverges from the germline sequence, so it may reflect a read error. The chain employs TRBV4-3 and TRBJ2-6; no firm D call. The CDR3 is 16 amino acids. Germline lookup yields CDR1 LGHNA and CDR2 YSLEER. This CDR3 is CASNQDHVSGANVLTF. The CDR3 bases are TGCGCCAGCAACCAAGATCACGTCTCTGGGGCCAACGTCCTGACTTTC.

The CDR3 DNA follows: TGTGCCAGCTCAGGGGACAGCTTCAATGAGCAGTTCTTC. Its translation: CASSGDSFNEQFF. The J gene is TRBJ2-1, the V gene TRBV18; 7 bases are a match to TRBD1. CDR1 KGHSH and CDR2 LQKENI come from the germline V gene. The CDR3 sequence is 13 residues long. V shed 5 bases, J shed 6 bases, and the junction held 4 bases outside the gene matches.

This clonotype was detected ten times or more. The rearrangement uses TRBV7-2 and TRBJ2-1; no definite D call. The V and J ends lost 2 bases and 4 bases respectively, with 6 bases between them. The CDR3 length is 13 residues. Germline CDR1 and CDR2: SGHTA and FQGNSA. The CDR3 DNA follows: TGTGCCAGCAGCTTACGGTTGTACAATGAGCAGTTCTTC. The encoded protein is CASSLRLYNEQFF.

This clonotype has just a few counts. The gene calls are TRBV20-1 and TRBJ2-3, with 13 bases aligning to TRBD2. The CDR3 runs 22 residues. With 0 bases clipped from V and 1 base from J, the junction kept 19 bases outside the gene matches. The V gene's germline CDR1 is DFQATT and CDR2 SNEGSKA (reference sequence). The CDR3 protein is CSARETRSGLAGAWYGTDTQYF. For the CDR3, the DNA is TGCAGTGCTAGAGAAACCAGGTCTGGACTAGCGGGAGCATGGTATGGCACAGATACGCAGTATTTT.

The chain is built from TRBV28 and TRBJ2-4; weak D call: TRBD1 (5 bases). Trimming took 11 bases from V and 7 from J, leaving 15 bases between them. The CDR3 runs 12 residues. Germline CDR1 and CDR2: MDHEN and SYDVKM. CDR3 sequence: CAAKTPGNIQYF. For the CDR3, the DNA is TGTGCCGCCAAAACACCAGGGAACATTCAGTACTTC.

The sample holds a few counts of this clonotype. The V call is TRBV14, the J call TRBJ1-2, with 7 nucleotides matching TRBD1. Germline V gene lookup returns CDR1 SGHDN and CDR2 FVKESK. The CDR3 length is 14 residues. J gave up 8 bases and V 2 bases, and 8 bases lay outside the gene matches. Written as DNA, the CDR3 is TGTGCCAGCAGCCAAACGACAGGGCTTGGGGGCTACACCTTC. It translates to CASSQTTGLGGYTF.

Only a few counts were recorded for this clonotype. The gene calls are TRBV29-1 and TRBJ1-1, with D uncertain. The CDR3 is 11 residues long. Looked up from germline, CDR1 is SQVTM and CDR2 is ANQGSEA. The V end was cut by 1 base, the J end by 7 bases, with 7 bases between. In nucleotides, the CDR3 is TGCAGCGTTGAAGTCGGGATTGAAGCTTTCTTT. It yields the protein CSVEVGIEAFF.

The chain has TRBV27 and TRBJ2-1, with 11 bases that match TRBD2. The junction had 7 bases not matched to a gene; V was cut back by 2 bases and J by 4 bases. Germline lookup yields CDR1 MNHEY and CDR2 SMNVEV (reference sequence). This CDR3 region has 17 residues. The CDR3 region has the DNA TGTGCCAGCAGTTTACCGACTAGCGGGGCGACATACAATGAGCAGTTCTTC. It translates to CASSLPTSGATYNEQFF.

This clonotype was counted a few times. The V gene is TRBV25-1, the J gene TRBJ2-5; D possibly uses TRBD1 or TRBD2 (5 bases each). The V end lost 3 bases, the J end lost 2 bases, and 19 bases lay between the germline ends. CDR3 length: 17 amino acids. Germline-derived CDR1 and CDR2 are MGHDK and SYGVNS. The CDR3 reads CASSDPRLGTGQETQYF. CDR3 in DNA: TGTGCCAGCAGTGATCCCCGTCTCGGGACGGGGCAAGAGACCCAGTACTTC.

This clonotype was detected ten times or more. The chain carries TRBV12-3 or TRBV12-4 and TRBJ1-6, with a tentative D call TRBD1 (5 bases). Between the trimmed V and J ends, which lost 3 bases and 7 bases, there was a span of 13 bases. This CDR3 region has 15 residues. Here the CDR3 DNA reads TGTGCCAGCAGTTTCCGTCAGGGTGGGAATTCACCCCTCCACTTT. Protein product: CASSFRQGGNSPLHF.

The V and J genes are TRBV7-2 and TRBJ1-2; 8 bases fit TRBD1. The CDR3 is 15 residues long. Germline V CDR1 and CDR2: SGHTA, FQGNSA. The J segment lost 2 bases and the V segment lost 5 bases, leaving 7 bases of the junction unmatched. CDR3 loop: CASSPGTGVNYGYTF. The CDR3 DNA reads TGTGCCAGCAGCCCGGGGACAGGAGTCAACTATGGCTACACCTTC.

This clonotype has just a few counts. This sequence joins TRBV7-9 and TRBJ1-4, with a possible D match to TRBD1 (5 bases). V was pared by 5 bases and J by 7 bases, with 14 bases between. CDR3 length: 14 amino acids. Germline lookup yields CDR1 SEHNR and CDR2 FQNEAQ (reference sequence). The CDR3 here is CASSRDGGSEKLFF. DNA of the CDR3: TGTGCCAGCAGCCGGGACGGAGGAAGTGAAAAACTGTTTTTT.

This clonotype was observed a few times. The CDR3 is CSVREGNTEAFF. CDR3 nucleotide sequence: TGCAGCGTTCGGGAGGGGAACACTGAAGCTTTCTTT. The chain combines TRBV29-1 with TRBJ1-1, with D hard to call. This CDR3 has 12 amino acids. CDR1 is SQVTM and CDR2 is ANQGSEA in the germline V gene. V lost 5 bases to trimming and J lost 1 base, with 8 bases between them. The entire variable domain, with the rest obtained from reference TRBV29-1 and TRBJ1-1, is as follows: SAVISQKPSRDICQRGTSLTIQCQVDSQVTMMFWYRQQPGQSLTLIATANQGSEATYESGFVIDKFPISRPNLTFSTLTVSNMSPEDSSIYLCSVREGNTEAFFGQGTRLTVV.

This clonotype was seen a few times. The gene calls are TRBV12-3 or TRBV12-4 and TRBJ2-7, with TRBD2 matching 7 bases. Germline trimming cut 9 bases from V and 4 bases from J; bases unmatched to any gene: 12. This CDR3 has 14 amino acids. CDR3 bases: TGTGCCAGTCTTGGGTCGGGGGGACCGTACGAGCAGTACTTC. Its translation: CASLGSGGPYEQYF.

This clonotype was counted a few times. This rearrangement joins TRBV9 to TRBJ2-7, with 8 bases matching TRBD1. Trimming took 0 bases from V and 5 from J; bases not matched to a gene: 7. The germline gives CDR1 SGDLS, CDR2 YYNGEE. The CDR3 is 15 residues long. The CDR3 DNA sequence: TGTGCCAGCAGCGTAGAAATCAGGGGGCCCCACGAGCAGTACTTC. It encodes CASSVEIRGPHEQYF.

This chain uses TRBV21-1 with TRBJ2-3; the table's D call, TRBD1, has no DNA check behind it. TRBV21-1 is listed as a pseudogene. This CDR3 spans 13 amino acids. The CDR3 bases are TGTGCCAGCAGCAAAGGATCAGGGAATACGCAGTATTTT. This codes for CASSKGSGNTQYF.

This clonotype was picked up a small number of times. The rearrangement links TRBV20-1 to TRBJ2-2; 7 nucleotides match TRBD2. This CDR3 spans 17 amino acids. Germline CDR1 reads DFQATT; CDR2 reads SNEGSKA (reference sequence). V was pared by 1 base and J by 3 bases, with 11 bases of the junction left unmatched. CDR3 sequence: CSARVGAGTFYTGELFF. The CDR3 DNA reads as TGCAGTGCTAGAGTAGGAGCGGGAACTTTCTACACCGGGGAGCTGTTTTTT.

This clonotype has a single count. V is TRBV11-2 and J is TRBJ1-3; D unresolved. This CDR3 contains 13 residues. Between the trimmed V and J ends, which lost 6 bases and 6 bases, there was a span of 12 bases. Per the germline V gene, CDR1 is SGHAT and CDR2 is FQNNGV. The CDR3 reads CASRQMVENTIYF. The CDR3 DNA follows: TGTGCCAGCAGGCAGATGGTAGAAAACACCATATATTTT.

The chain uses TRBV7-2 and TRBJ2-7; 9 bases fit TRBD2. Losses at the gene ends were 8 bases for V and 0 bases for J; bases not matched to a gene: 17. CDR1 and CDR2 from the germline V gene are SGHTA and FQGNSA. This CDR3 has 18 residues. The CDR3 loop is CASASETSGMTLSYEQYF. The DNA of the CDR3 is TGTGCCAGCGCGTCGGAGACTAGCGGAATGACTCTCTCCTACGAGCAGTACTTC.

A few counts support this clonotype. This chain connects TRBV29-1 to TRBJ1-1; D remains ambiguous. V was pared by 8 bases and J by 3 bases, with 13 bases between. Per germline, CDR1 SQVTM and CDR2 ANQGSEA. The CDR3 totals 12 residues. The CDR3 bases are TGCAGCACCACCCTGCCTGACACTGAAGCTTTCTTT. Translated, it gives CSTTLPDTEAFF.

In its sample, this clonotype was seen a few times. The chain joins TRBV15 to TRBJ2-5; TRBD2 agrees at 7 bases. Unmatched junction bases numbered 10, after V lost 4 bases and J lost 2 bases. In germline, CDR1 is LNHNV, CDR2 YYDKDF (reference sequence). This CDR3 has 16 residues. The CDR3 DNA reads TGTGCCACCAGCATCTATGGGGCTAGCGGACAAGAGACCCAGTACTTC. Translation gives CATSIYGASGQETQYF.

The rearrangement joins TRBV12-3 or TRBV12-4 to TRBJ1-5; TRBD1 might be the D (5 bases). The CDR3 is 15 residues long. Trimming removed 6 bases at V and 0 bases at J, with 12 bases between. CDR3 DNA: TGTGCCAGCAGCGGACAAGTCTCTAGCAATCAGCCCCAGCATTTT. The encoded protein is CASSGQVSSNQPQHF.

The chain recombines TRBV18 with TRBJ1-1, with a tentative D call TRBD1 (6 bases). Germline V gene sequence: CDR1 KGHSH, CDR2 LQKENI. The germline V and J ends were trimmed by 8 bases and 4 bases, with 23 bases remaining between them. This CDR3 contains 16 residues. CDR3 residues: CASQKIASGAVTEAFF. The DNA for the CDR3 is TGTGCCAGCCAAAAAATCGCCTCGGGGGCGGTCACTGAAGCTTTCTTT.

The CDR3 region is CSVTAGGPLFGYTF. DNA of the CDR3: TGCAGCGTAACAGCGGGGGGACCATTGTTTGGCTACACCTTC. This chain uses TRBV29-1 with TRBJ1-2; D is possibly TRBD1 (5 bases). The CDR3 runs 14 residues. Germline-derived CDR1 and CDR2 are SQVTM and ANQGSEA. The germline V and J ends were trimmed by 6 bases and 7 bases, with 21 bases remaining between them. Full variable domain (remainder filled in from reference TRBV29-1 and TRBJ1-2): SAVISQKPSRDICQRGTSLTIQCQVDSQVTMMFWYRQQPGQSLTLIATANQGSEATYESGFVIDKFPISRPNLTFSTLTVSNMSPEDSSIYLCSVTAGGPLFGYTFGSGTRLTVV.

The CDR3 sequence is CSAKGDSGSYNEQFF. DNA for the CDR3: TGCAGTGCTAAAGGGGACTCAGGCTCCTACAATGAGCAGTTCTTC. The V call is TRBV20-1, the J call TRBJ2-1; D may be TRBD2 (6 bases). Per the germline V gene, CDR1 is DFQATT and CDR2 is SNEGSKA (reference sequence). This CDR3 comprises 15 residues. The germline V and J ends were trimmed by 4 bases and 0 bases, with 13 bases remaining between them.

In its sample, this clonotype was seen a few times. V and J are TRBV6-2 or TRBV6-3 and TRBJ2-1; D is uncertain. V lost 1 base to trimming and J lost 0 bases, with 10 bases between them. The CDR3 consists of 16 residues. The V gene's germline CDR1 is MNHEY and CDR2 SVGEGT. The CDR3 here is CASSYWVARSYNEQFF. In DNA, the CDR3 is TGTGCCAGCAGTTACTGGGTGGCCCGCTCCTACAATGAGCAGTTCTTC.

This clonotype was seen a handful of times. The chain links TRBV11-2 to TRBJ2-2; D remains unclear. CDR3 length: 14 residues. V was clipped by 1 base and J by 4 bases, with 7 bases between them. Germline lookup yields CDR1 SGHAT and CDR2 FQNNGV. The CDR3 protein is CASSLVLTTGELFF. The CDR3 region has the DNA TGTGCCAGCAGCTTAGTCCTAACCACCGGGGAGCTGTTTTTT.